Listed here are 11 T cell receptor beta chains from one sample, sequenced in a study of CD8 T cells in Susac syndrome (dated by TCRdb to the late 2010s). The library was generated by the immunoSEQ multiplex PCR assay. RNA was extracted using the RNeasy kit, and roughly 0.5 to 1 microgram was reverse transcribed with random hexamers. TCRdb reworked the public reads: Q25 trimming with fastp, MiXCR clone assembly, productive beta chains retained. CDR3 protein sequences are deduplicated, and each keeps its most common genes and DNA. This sample holds a few hundred thousand distinct CDR3 sequences; about 95% were observed only once. The top ten clones comprise 0.075% to 0.095% of the sample. The sample taken for sequencing was CD4+ T cells from PBMCs. These receptors were collected from a human donor with multiple sclerosis.

The rearrangement uses TRBV7-9 and TRBJ2-3; 9 nucleotides match TRBD2. The CDR3 has 16 amino acids. CDR1 is SEHNR and CDR2 is FQNEAQ in the germline V gene (reference sequence). J gave up 7 bases and V 5 bases, and 13 bases lay outside the gene matches. DNA for the CDR3: TGTGCCAGCAGCCGCCATGGCGGGGGGGCCTCGAATACGCAGTATTTT. Protein sequence: CASSRHGGGASNTQYF.

This rearrangement joins TRBV2 to TRBJ2-4; maybe TRBD2 (5 bases). CDR3 length: 15 amino acids. V lost 6 bases and J lost 1, with 13 bases in between. Looked up from germline, CDR1 is SNHLY and CDR2 is FYNNEI. The CDR3 is CASRQLVGAKNIQYF. DNA of the CDR3: TGTGCCAGCAGACAACTAGTCGGGGCCAAAAACATTCAGTACTTC.

The chain links TRBV18 to TRBJ2-7, with a possible D match to TRBD1 (6 bases). V lost 2 bases to trimming and J lost 2 bases, with 10 bases between them. Germline V CDR1 and CDR2: KGHSH, LQKENI. The CDR3 extends over 14 amino acids. In nucleotides, the CDR3 is TGTGCCAGCTCACCAGGAGACAGGACCTACGAGCAGTACTTC. It yields the protein CASSPGDRTYEQYF.

This clonotype was recorded once. This chain links TRBV2 with TRBJ1-2; 9 bases match TRBD1. The CDR3 contains 13 residues. Germline CDR1 SNHLY, CDR2 FYNNEI. The CDR3 spells CARAGTGLGGYTF. The CDR3 nucleotides read TGTGCAAGAGCCGGGACAGGGCTGGGTGGCTACACCTTC.

The rearrangement uses TRBV20-1 and TRBJ2-7; 8 nucleotides agree with TRBD2. V dropped 3 bases and J dropped 0; count of bases not matched to a gene: 4. Germline CDR1 and CDR2: DFQATT and SNEGSKA (reference sequence). The CDR3 spans 14 residues. The CDR3 sequence: CSASSSGSSYEQYF. The CDR3, as DNA: TGCAGTGCTAGTTCCAGCGGGAGCTCCTACGAGCAGTACTTC.

V and J are TRBV5-1 and TRBJ2-1, with D perhaps matching TRBD2 (6 bases). The germline V and J ends were trimmed by 5 bases and 3 bases, with 12 bases remaining between them. Germline V gene lookup returns CDR1 SGHRS and CDR2 YFSETQ. The CDR3 totals 14 residues. In DNA, the CDR3 is TGCGCCAGCAGACCGGGACTTCACTACAATGAGCAGTTCTTC. Translating it yields CASRPGLHYNEQFF.

This chain links TRBV2 with TRBJ1-5; D gene uncertain. This CDR3 is built from 14 residues. V gave up 0 bases and J gave up 3 bases, with 6 bases separating them. Germline values: CDR1 SNHLY, CDR2 FYNNEI. The CDR3 DNA reads as TGTGCCAGCAGTGAAGCCCAAACCAATCAGCCCCAGCATTTT. It specifies CASSEAQTNQPQHF.

The chain couples TRBV29-1 to TRBJ2-7, with a tentative D call TRBD2 (6 bases). CDR3 length: 13 amino acids. Between the trimmed V and J ends, which lost 6 bases and 7 bases, there was a span of 19 bases. In germline, CDR1 is SQVTM, CDR2 ANQGSEA. The CDR3 is CSVGRPPTREQYF. The CDR3, as DNA: TGCAGCGTGGGGAGGCCACCGACGAGGGAGCAGTACTTC.

This chain connects TRBV14 to TRBJ1-6; TRBD1 matches 7 bases. V trimming: 5 bases; J trimming: 10 bases; junction bases outside the gene matches: 5. This CDR3 is 13 amino acids long. In germline, CDR1 is SGHDN, CDR2 FVKESK. The CDR3 reads CASSWTGASPLHF. The CDR3, as DNA: TGTGCCAGCAGCTGGACAGGCGCCTCACCCCTCCACTTT.

V is TRBV5-1 and J is TRBJ2-1; D is unclear. V was pared by 0 bases and J by 0 bases, with 10 bases between. Germline V CDR1 and CDR2: SGHRS, YFSETQ. The CDR3 runs to 16 residues. CDR3 sequence (DNA): TGCGCCAGCAGCTTGGAATCCTGGGGCTCCTACAATGAGCAGTTCTTC. This codes for CASSLESWGSYNEQFF.

This clonotype has a single count. The chain joins TRBV18 to TRBJ1-2; D is ambiguous. Germline V gives CDR1 KGHSH, CDR2 LQKENI. The CDR3 consists of 13 residues. V shed 3 bases and J shed 6 bases, with 11 bases lying between them. CDR3 sequence (DNA): TGTGCCAGCTCACCCTTGGCCGGTGATGGCTACACCTTC. Translation gives CASSPLAGDGYTF.